Following are 22 T cell receptor beta chains from one sample sequenced in a study of T cells in severe cutaneous drug reactions. Libraries were made by iRepertoire multiplex PCR with TCR subtype-specific primers for bulk and single-cell sequencing. Reprocessing the multiplex PCR reads, TCRdb reports a single entry for every CDR3 protein and omits DNA. The sample totals 20,000 to 25,000 distinct CDR3 sequences. The patients sequenced had a carbamazepine-induced Stevens-Johnson syndrome or toxic epidermal necrolysis reaction. Sequencing was carried out using PBMCs. The receptor source for this set is a human donor with toxic epidermal necrolysis, a severe cutaneous drug reaction.

The rearrangement joins TRBV30 to TRBJ2-3; as DNA is missing, the TRBD2 call by TCRdb cannot be tested. The CDR3 runs to 13 residues. CDR1 and CDR2 from the germline V gene are GTSNPN and SVGIG (reference sequence). The CDR3 loop reads CAWDAGTGDTQYF.

The chain combines TRBV5-1 with TRBJ2-1; TCRdb designates TRBD2, a call that cannot be tested without DNA. Germline loops: CDR1 SGHRS, CDR2 YFSETQ. The CDR3 is 16 residues long. CDR3 loop: CASSLGLAGPYNEQFF.

This chain links TRBV7-3 with TRBJ2-1; lacking DNA, the TRBD2 call made by TCRdb goes unchecked. This CDR3 is 14 amino acids long. CDR1 SGHTA and CDR2 FQGTGA come from the germline V gene. This chain's CDR3 is CASSLGGGNNEQFF.

This rearrangement joins TRBV20-1 to TRBJ2-5; TCRdb lists TRBD2, though no DNA is available to test this call. The CDR3 sequence is 14 residues long. The germline CDR1 and CDR2 sequences are DFQATT and SNEGSKA (reference sequence). The CDR3 sequence is CSAREPGRAETQYF.

The CDR3 protein is CASSLPAYEQFF. The genes are TRBV5-1 and TRBJ2-1. CDR3 length equals 12 residues. Germline values: CDR1 SGHRS, CDR2 YFSETQ.

V is TRBV13 and J is TRBJ2-7; there is no DNA to check the TCRdb D call of TRBD1. The CDR3 length is 14 residues. Germline V gene sequence: CDR1 PRHDT, CDR2 FYEKMQ (reference sequence). CDR3 protein: CASSPTGGAYEQYF.

The CDR3 loop reads CSAQTSGRSDTQYF. The V gene is TRBV20-1, the J gene TRBJ2-3; TCRdb lists TRBD2, though no DNA is available to test this call. The CDR3 loop spans 14 amino acids. CDR1 and CDR2 (germline): DFQATT, SNEGSKA (reference sequence).

The gene calls are TRBV4-1 and TRBJ2-1; TCRdb's D call of TRBD2 is untestable without DNA. Germline CDR1 is MGHRA and CDR2 is YSYEKL. The CDR3 has 21 amino acids. The CDR3 reads CASSHYLPGLAGHRPRNEQFF.

This chain uses TRBV30 with TRBJ2-7; TCRdb returns TRBD1, unconfirmable since there is no DNA. This CDR3 spans 17 amino acids. CDR1 is GTSNPN, CDR2 SVGIG, per germline (reference sequence). The CDR3 spells CAWSVSYNRGIGYEQYF.

This clonotype shows up as medium-sized by frequency. The J gene is TRBJ1-5, the V gene TRBV6-1; TCRdb names TRBD1, which stays unverified in the absence of DNA. Per the germline V gene, CDR1 is MNHNS and CDR2 is SASEGT. The CDR3 sequence is 15 residues long. CDR3 region: CASSEGDRVNQPQHF.

The chain links TRBV29-1 to TRBJ2-1; TCRdb selects TRBD2, and the lack of DNA leaves this call unchecked. Germline-derived CDR1 and CDR2 are SQVTM and ANQGSEA. The CDR3 extends over 14 amino acids. Here the CDR3 reads CSVAAPSSYNEQFF.

Its frequency marks this clonotype as medium-sized. This CDR3 reads CASSRRSGNQETQYF. The chain is built from TRBV18 and TRBJ2-5; the D gene TCRdb calls, TRBD2, cannot be checked with no DNA. This CDR3 is 15 amino acids long. Germline assignment: CDR1 KGHSH and CDR2 LQKENI. The full variable domain, completed using reference TRBV18 and TRBJ2-5, is NAGVMQNPRHLVRRRGQEARLRCSPMKGHSHVYWYRQLPEEGLKFMVYLQKENIIDESGMPKERFSAEFPKEGPSILRIQQVVRGDSAAYFCASSRRSGNQETQYFGPGTRLLVL.

The rearrangement uses TRBV20-1 and TRBJ1-1. Germline values: CDR1 DFQATT, CDR2 SNEGSKA (reference sequence). The CDR3 consists of 15 residues. The CDR3 sequence: CSARISGNSNTEAFF.

The chain couples TRBV7-8 to TRBJ2-3; the TCRdb D gene call, TRBD2, has no DNA to confirm it. CDR1 and CDR2 (germline): SGHVS, FQNEAQ. This CDR3 contains 18 residues. CDR3 protein: CASSPRGLADSSTDTQYF.

This rearrangement joins TRBV20-1 to TRBJ2-3. This CDR3 contains 14 residues. Germline V lookup: CDR1 DFQATT, CDR2 SNEGSKA (reference sequence). CDR3 in amino acids: CSARDTPSTDTQYF.

V usage is TRBV9 and J usage is TRBJ2-3; as DNA is missing, the TRBD2 call by TCRdb cannot be tested. This CDR3 has 15 amino acids. Germline assignment: CDR1 SGDLS and CDR2 YYNGEE. The CDR3 sequence: CASSVSGSKRDTQYF. Supplemented by reference TRBV9 and TRBJ2-3, the full variable domain reads DSGVTQTPKHLITATGQRVTLRCSPRSGDLSVYWYQQSLDQGLQFLIQYYNGEERAKGNILERFSAQQFPDLHSELNLSSLELGDSALYFCASSVSGSKRDTQYFGPGTRLTVL.

The chain has TRBV5-1 and TRBJ2-1; TCRdb picks TRBD1, but there is no DNA to check that call. There are 14 residues in the CDR3. The germline gives CDR1 SGHRS, CDR2 YFSETQ. CDR3: CASSLGQGHNEQFF.

This rearrangement joins TRBV20-1 to TRBJ2-1; without DNA, the TCRdb call of TRBD2 cannot be checked. This CDR3 comprises 15 residues. Germline lookup yields CDR1 DFQATT and CDR2 SNEGSKA (reference sequence). Here the CDR3 reads CSARRAGLTDNEQFF.

The chain carries TRBV28 and TRBJ1-1. Germline CDR1 reads MDHEN; CDR2 reads SYDVKM. This CDR3 has 11 amino acids. The CDR3: CAINEGTEAFF.

The chain couples TRBV19 to TRBJ2-3; TCRdb proposes TRBD1, but this gene call is untestable without DNA. The germline V gene encodes CDR1 LNHDA and CDR2 SQIVND (reference sequence). The CDR3 consists of 13 residues. The CDR3 protein is CASSPPWADTQYF.

The chain is built from TRBV20-1 and TRBJ2-1; TCRdb's D call, TRBD2, is unchecked because there is no DNA. The length of the CDR3 is 15 residues. CDR1 and CDR2 from the germline V gene are DFQATT and SNEGSKA (reference sequence). CDR3 in amino acids: CSASGLAGGQYEQFF.

The chain couples TRBV10-3 to TRBJ2-1. The CDR3 totals 14 residues. From germline, CDR1 is ENHRY and CDR2 SYGVKD. CDR3 region: CAISEHPVGSEQFF.